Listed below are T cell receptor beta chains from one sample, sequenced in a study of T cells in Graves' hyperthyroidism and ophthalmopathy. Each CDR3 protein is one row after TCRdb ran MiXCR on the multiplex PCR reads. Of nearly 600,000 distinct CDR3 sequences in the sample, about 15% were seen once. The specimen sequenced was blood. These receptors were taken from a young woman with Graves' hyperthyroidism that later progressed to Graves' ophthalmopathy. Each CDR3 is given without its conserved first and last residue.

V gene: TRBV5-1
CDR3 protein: ASSLAEVTSGELF

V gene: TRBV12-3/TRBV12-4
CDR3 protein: ASSPADYEQY

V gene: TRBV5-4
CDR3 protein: ASSLDYQQNIQY

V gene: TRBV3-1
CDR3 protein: ASSPVFGGGGTDTQY

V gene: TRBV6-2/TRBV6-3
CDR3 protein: ASSYGGGLNTEAF

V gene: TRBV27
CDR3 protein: ASSSLTSGYTDTQY

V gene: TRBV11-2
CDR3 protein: ASSQGGYLH

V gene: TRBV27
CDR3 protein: ASGEEGFQETQY

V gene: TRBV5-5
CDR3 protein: ASNTVGGGEYEQY

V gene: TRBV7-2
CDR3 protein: ASSASGTSKEEQY

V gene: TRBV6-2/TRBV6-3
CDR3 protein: ASSYFGANEQF

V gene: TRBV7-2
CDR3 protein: ASSTRTGLAFNSPLH

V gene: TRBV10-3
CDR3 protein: AISVREGTSGTYEQY

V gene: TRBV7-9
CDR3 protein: ASSSETSGSLETQY

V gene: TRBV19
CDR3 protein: ASSIGYGPGELF

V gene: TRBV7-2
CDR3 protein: ASSPGGQATDTQY

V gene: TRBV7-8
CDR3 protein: ASSLHRVVETQY

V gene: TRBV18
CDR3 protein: ASSPAGNPGGEQF

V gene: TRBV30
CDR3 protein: AWSVGGNQPQL

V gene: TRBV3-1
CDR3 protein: ASSPFPDGSDTGELF

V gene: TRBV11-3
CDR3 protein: ASSPRGPSYNSPLH

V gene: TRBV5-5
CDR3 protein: ASSLRLGDSPLH